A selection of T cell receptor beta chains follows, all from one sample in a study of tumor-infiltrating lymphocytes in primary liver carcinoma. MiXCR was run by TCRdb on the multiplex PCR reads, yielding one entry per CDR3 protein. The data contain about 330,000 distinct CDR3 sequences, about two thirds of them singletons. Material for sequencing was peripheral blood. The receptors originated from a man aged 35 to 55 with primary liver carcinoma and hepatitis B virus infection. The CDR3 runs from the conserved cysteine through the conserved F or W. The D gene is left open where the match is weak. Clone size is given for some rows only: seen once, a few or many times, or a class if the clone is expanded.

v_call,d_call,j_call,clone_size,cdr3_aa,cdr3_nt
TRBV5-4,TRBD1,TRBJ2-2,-,CASSLGARGPSGELFF,TGTGCCAGCTCCCTGGGGGCCAGGGGGCCGTCCGGGGAGCTGTTTTTT
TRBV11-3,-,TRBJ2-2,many,CASSLAATGELFF,TGTGCCAGCAGCTTAGCAGCTACCGGGGAGCTGTTTTTT
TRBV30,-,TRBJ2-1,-,CAWGRGKNEQFF,TGTGCCTGGGGGAGGGGGAAGAATGAGCAGTTCTTC
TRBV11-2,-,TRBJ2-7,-,CASNGEFSYEQYF,TGTGCCAGCAATGGGGAATTCTCCTACGAGCAGTACTTC
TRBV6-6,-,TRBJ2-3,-,CASSYLTSGDTQYF,TGTGCCAGCAGTTACTTGACTTCCGGAGATACGCAGTATTTT
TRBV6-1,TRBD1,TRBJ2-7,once,CASSLPGQGRYEQYF,TGTGCCAGCAGTCTACCGGGACAGGGGCGATACGAGCAGTACTTC
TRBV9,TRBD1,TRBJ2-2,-,CASSLRDRNTGELFF,TGTGCCAGCAGCCTCCGGGACAGGAACACCGGGGAGCTGTTTTTT
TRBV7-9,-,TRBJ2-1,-,CASSSSISYSEQFF,TGTGCCAGCAGCTCATCAATCTCCTACAGTGAGCAGTTCTTC
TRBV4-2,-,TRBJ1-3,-,CASSQDAHSGNTIYF,TGTGCCAGCAGCCAAGATGCACACTCTGGAAACACCATATATTTT
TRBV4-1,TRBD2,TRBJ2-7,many,CASSQEWREMWYEQYF,TGCGCCAGCAGCCAAGAGTGGCGGGAGATGTGGTACGAGCAGTACTTC
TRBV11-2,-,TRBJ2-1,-,CANSLGRRVQFF,TGTGCCAACAGCTTAGGACGGCGGGTGCAGTTCTTC
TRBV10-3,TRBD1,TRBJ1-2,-,CAIRRTGEKSDTYGYTF,TGTGCCATCAGGAGGACAGGGGAAAAATCAGACACCTATGGCTACACCTTC
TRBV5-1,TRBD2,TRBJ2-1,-,CASSLAVTSGSGGYNEQFF,TGCGCCAGCAGCTTGGCGGTAACTAGCGGGAGCGGAGGGTACAATGAGCAGTTCTTC
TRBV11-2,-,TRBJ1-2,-,CAINPLDSRDNYGYTF,TGTGCCATCAATCCCCTAGACTCCCGGGATAACTATGGCTACACCTTC
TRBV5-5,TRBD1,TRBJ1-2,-,CAISWAGTGNYGYTF,TGTGCCATCAGCTGGGCCGGGACAGGGAACTATGGCTACACCTTC
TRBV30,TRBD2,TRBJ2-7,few,CASTGTSATYEQYF,TGTGCCTCCACCGGGACTAGCGCCACCTACGAGCAGTACTTC
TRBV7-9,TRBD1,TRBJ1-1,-,CASSFRTGLNTEAFF,TGTGCCAGCAGCTTCCGGACAGGACTGAACACTGAAGCTTTCTTT
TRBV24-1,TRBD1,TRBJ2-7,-,CATSDPDRWYEQYF,TGTGCCACCAGTGATCCGGACAGGTGGTACGAGCAGTACTTC
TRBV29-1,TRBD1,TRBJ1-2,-,CSVELGTGVRSYGYTF,TGCAGCGTTGAGCTCGGGACAGGGGTGAGAAGCTATGGCTACACTTTC
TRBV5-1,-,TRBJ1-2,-,CASRTHLELTGGVVSPNYCYTF,TGCGCCAGCAGGACCCATCTAGAGCTTACGGGGGGAGTTGTCTCTCCCAACTATTGCTACACCTTC
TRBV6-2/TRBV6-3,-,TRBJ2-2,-,CASRNPGTSIGELFF,TGTGCCAGCAGAAATCCCGGGACCAGCATCGGGGAGCTGTTTTTT
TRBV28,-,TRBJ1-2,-,CASSLFGSATYGCTF,TGTGCCAGCAGTTTATTTGGATCAGCTACCTATGGCTGCACCTTC
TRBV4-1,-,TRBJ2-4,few,CASSQAGSAKNIQYF,TGCGCCAGCAGCCAAGCAGGGTCGGCCAAAAACATTCAGTACTTC
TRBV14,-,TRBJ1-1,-,CASSQIPGLKTEAFF,TGTGCCAGCAGCCAGATACCGGGACTGAAGACTGAAGCTTTCTTT
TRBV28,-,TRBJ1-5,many,CASSPPRGPQHF,TGTGCCAGCAGTCCTCCTCGGGGGCCCCAGCATTTT
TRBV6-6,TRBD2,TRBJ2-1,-,CGSSQPGLAYNEQFF,TGTGGCAGCAGTCAACCGGGACTAGCATACAATGAGCAGTTCTTC
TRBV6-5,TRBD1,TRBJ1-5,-,CASMATGDPDSNQPQHF,TGCGCCAGCATGGCGACAGGGGATCCGGATAGCAATCAGCCCCAGCATTTT
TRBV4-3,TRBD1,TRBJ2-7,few,CASCPGQGGAYEQYF,TGCGCCAGCTGCCCGGGACAGGGAGGCGCCTACGAGCAGTACTTC
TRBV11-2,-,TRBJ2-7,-,CASSFLSEYDQYF,TGTGCCAGCAGCTTTCTTAGCGAATACGATCAGTACTTC
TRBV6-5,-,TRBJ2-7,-,CASSYSRVGGHEQYF,TGTGCCAGCAGCTACTCCCGGGTCGGGGGACACGAGCAGTACTTC
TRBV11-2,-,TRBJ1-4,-,CASRRAGRARAKLFF,TGTGCCAGCAGGCGGGCGGGGAGGGCGAGAGCCAAACTGTTTTTT
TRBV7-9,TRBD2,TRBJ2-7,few,CASSQQLPPGGEQYF,TGTGCCAGCAGCCAGCAGCTCCCCCCGGGGGGCGAGCAGTACTTC